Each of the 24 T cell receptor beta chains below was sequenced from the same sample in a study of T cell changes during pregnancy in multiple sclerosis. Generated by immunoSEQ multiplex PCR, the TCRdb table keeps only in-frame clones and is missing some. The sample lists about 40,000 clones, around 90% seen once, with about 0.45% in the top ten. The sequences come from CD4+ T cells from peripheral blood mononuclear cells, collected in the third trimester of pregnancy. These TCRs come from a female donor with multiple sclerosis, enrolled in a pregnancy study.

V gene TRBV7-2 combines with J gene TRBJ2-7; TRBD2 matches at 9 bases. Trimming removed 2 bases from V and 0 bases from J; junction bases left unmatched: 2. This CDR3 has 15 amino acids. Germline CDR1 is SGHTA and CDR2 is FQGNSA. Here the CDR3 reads CASSLLAGFSYEQYF. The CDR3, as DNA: TGTGCCAGCAGCTTACTAGCGGGATTCTCCTACGAGCAGTACTTC.

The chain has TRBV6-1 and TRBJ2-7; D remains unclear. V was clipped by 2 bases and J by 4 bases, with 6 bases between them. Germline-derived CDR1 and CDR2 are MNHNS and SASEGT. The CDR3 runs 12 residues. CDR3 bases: TGTGCCAGCAGTGAAATGCGGTACGAGCAGTACTTC. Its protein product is CASSEMRYEQYF.

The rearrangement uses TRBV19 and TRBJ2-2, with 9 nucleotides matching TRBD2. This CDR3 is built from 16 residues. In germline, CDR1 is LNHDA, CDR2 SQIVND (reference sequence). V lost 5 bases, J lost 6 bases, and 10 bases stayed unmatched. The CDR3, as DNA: TGTGCCAGTAGTTACCCAGCGGGAGGACTACCCGGGGAGCTGTTTTTT. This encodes CASSYPAGGLPGELFF. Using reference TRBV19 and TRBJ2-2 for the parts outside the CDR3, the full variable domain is DGGITQSPKYLFRKEGQNVTLSCEQNLNHDAMYWYRQDPGQGLRLIYYSQIVNDFQKGDIAEGYSVSREKKESFPLTVTSAQKNPTAFYLCASSYPAGGLPGELFFGEGSRLTVL.

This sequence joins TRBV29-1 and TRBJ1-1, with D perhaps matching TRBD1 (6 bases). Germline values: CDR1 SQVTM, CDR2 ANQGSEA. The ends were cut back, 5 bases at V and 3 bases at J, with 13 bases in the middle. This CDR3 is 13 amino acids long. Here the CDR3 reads CSVRAQGYTEAFF. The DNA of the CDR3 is TGCAGCGTTCGGGCTCAGGGGTACACTGAAGCTTTCTTT.

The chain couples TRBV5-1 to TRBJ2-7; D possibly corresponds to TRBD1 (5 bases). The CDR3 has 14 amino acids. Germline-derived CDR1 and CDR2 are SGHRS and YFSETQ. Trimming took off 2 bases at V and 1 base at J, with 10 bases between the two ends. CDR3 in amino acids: CASSLPTDSYEQYF. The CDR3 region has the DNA TGCGCCAGCAGCTTACCGACAGATTCCTACGAGCAGTACTTC. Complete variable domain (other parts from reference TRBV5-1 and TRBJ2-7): KAGVTQTPRYLIKTRGQQVTLSCSPISGHRSVSWYQQTPGQGLQFLFEYFSETQRNKGNFPGRFSGRQFSNSRSEMNVSTLELGDSALYLCASSLPTDSYEQYFGPGTRLTVT.

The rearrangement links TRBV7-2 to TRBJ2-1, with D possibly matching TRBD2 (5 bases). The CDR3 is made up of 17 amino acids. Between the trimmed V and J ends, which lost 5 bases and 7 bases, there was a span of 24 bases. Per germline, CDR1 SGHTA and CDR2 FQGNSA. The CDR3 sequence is CASSKRAGSGTRNEQFF. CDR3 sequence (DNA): TGTGCCAGCAGCAAAAGGGCTGGAAGCGGCACACGTAATGAGCAGTTCTTC.

Here the CDR3 reads CASSFRRGRYEQYF. The CDR3 DNA sequence: TGTGCCAGCAGTTTCCGGAGGGGGCGATACGAGCAGTACTTC. V and J are TRBV5-8 and TRBJ2-7; tentatively, D is TRBD1 (7 bases). Trimming took off 5 bases at V and 4 bases at J, with 16 bases between the two ends. The CDR3 has 14 residues. Germline V gene data show CDR1 as SGHTS and CDR2 as YDEGEE.

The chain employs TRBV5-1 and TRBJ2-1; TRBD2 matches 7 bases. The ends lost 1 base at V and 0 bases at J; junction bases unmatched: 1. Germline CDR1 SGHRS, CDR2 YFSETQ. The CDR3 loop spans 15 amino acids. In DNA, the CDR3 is TGCGCCAGCAGCTTGAGCGGGAACTCCTACAATGAGCAGTTCTTC. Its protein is CASSLSGNSYNEQFF.

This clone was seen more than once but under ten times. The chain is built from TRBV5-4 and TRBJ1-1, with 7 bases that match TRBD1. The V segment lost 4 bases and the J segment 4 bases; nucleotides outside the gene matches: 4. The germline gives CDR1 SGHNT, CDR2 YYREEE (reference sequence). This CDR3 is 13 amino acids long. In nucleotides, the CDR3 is TGTGCCAGCAGCCGACAGGGTGGCACTGAAGCTTTCTTT. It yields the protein CASSRQGGTEAFF. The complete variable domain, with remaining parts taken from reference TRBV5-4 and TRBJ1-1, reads ETGVTQSPTHLIKTRGQQVTLRCSSQSGHNTVSWYQQALGQGPQFIFQYYREEENGRGNFPPRFSGLQFPNYSSELNVNALELDDSALYLCASSRQGGTEAFFGQGTRLTVV.

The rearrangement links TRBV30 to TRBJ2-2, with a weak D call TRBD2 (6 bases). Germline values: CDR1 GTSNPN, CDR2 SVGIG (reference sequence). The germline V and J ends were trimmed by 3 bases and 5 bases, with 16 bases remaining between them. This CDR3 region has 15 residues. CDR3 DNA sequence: TGTGCCTGGAGGGGGCTTTGGGCGGGGACCGGGGAGCTGTTTTTT. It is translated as CAWRGLWAGTGELFF.

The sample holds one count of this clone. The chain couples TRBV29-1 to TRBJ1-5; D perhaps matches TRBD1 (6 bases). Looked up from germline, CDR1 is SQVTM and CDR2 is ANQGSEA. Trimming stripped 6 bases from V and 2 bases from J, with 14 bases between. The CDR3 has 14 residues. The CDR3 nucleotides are TGCAGCGTAAAACAGGGTACGGGCAATCAGCCCCAGCATTTT. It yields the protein CSVKQGTGNQPQHF.

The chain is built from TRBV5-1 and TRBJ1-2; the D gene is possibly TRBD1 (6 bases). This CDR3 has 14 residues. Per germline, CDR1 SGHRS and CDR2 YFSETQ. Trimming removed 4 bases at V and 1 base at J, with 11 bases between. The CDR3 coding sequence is TGCGCCAGCAGCCCATACAGGGTTAACTATGGCTACACCTTC. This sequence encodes CASSPYRVNYGYTF.

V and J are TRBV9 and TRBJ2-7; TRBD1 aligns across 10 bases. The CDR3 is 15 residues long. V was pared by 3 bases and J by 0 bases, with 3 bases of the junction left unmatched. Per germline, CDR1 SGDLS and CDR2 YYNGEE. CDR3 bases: TGTGCCAGCAGCGAGGGACAGGGGAGCTCCTACGAGCAGTACTTC. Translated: CASSEGQGSSYEQYF.

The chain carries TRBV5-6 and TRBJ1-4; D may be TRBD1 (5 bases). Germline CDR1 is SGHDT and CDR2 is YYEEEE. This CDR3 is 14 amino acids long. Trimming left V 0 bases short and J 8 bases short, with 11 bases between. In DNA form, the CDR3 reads TGTGCCAGCAGCTTGGAGCAGGGAAACGAAAAACTGTTTTTT. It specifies CASSLEQGNEKLFF.

As DNA, the CDR3 is TGTGCCTGGTCCTGGGGGGGTGAAACGCAGTATTTT. Translation: CAWSWGGETQYF. The chain employs TRBV30 and TRBJ2-3; 7 nucleotides line up with TRBD2. The CDR3 consists of 12 residues. CDR1 is GTSNPN and CDR2 is SVGIG in the germline V gene (reference sequence). Losses at the gene ends were 5 bases for V and 9 bases for J; bases not matched to a gene: 8.

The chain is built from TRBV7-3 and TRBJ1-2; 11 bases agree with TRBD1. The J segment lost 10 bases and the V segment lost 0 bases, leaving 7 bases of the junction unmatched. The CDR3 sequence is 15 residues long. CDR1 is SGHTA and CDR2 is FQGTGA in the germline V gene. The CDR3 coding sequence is TGTGCCAGCAGCTTAACCGCCGGGACAGGGGGATCCTACACCTTC. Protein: CASSLTAGTGGSYTF.

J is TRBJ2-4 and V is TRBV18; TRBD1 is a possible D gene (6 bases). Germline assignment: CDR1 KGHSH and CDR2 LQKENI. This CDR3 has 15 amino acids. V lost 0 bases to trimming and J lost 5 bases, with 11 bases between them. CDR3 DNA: TGTGCCAGCTCACCACCGCAGGGGTCCCAAAACATTCAGTACTTC. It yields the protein CASSPPQGSQNIQYF.

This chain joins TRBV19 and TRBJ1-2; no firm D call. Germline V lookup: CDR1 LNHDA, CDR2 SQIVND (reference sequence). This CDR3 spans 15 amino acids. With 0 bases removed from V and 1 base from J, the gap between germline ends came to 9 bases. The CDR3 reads CASSIDGSLNYGYTF. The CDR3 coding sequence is TGTGCCAGTAGTATAGATGGCTCTCTTAACTATGGCTACACCTTC.

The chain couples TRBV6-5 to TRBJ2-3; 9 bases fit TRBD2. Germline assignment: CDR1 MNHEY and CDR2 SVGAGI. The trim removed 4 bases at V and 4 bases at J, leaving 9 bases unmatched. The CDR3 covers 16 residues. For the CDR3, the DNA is TGTGCCAGCAGTTTCCGTCGCGGGAGGGCCGCAGATACGCAGTATTTT. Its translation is CASSFRRGRAADTQYF.

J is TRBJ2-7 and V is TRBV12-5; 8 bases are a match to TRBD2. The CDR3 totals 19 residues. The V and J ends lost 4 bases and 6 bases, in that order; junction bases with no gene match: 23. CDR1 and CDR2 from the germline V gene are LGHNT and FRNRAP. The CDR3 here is CASGSIVRVLAGGSGEQYF. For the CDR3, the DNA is TGTGCTAGTGGTTCCATCGTCCGAGTGTTGGCGGGAGGCAGTGGCGAGCAGTACTTC.

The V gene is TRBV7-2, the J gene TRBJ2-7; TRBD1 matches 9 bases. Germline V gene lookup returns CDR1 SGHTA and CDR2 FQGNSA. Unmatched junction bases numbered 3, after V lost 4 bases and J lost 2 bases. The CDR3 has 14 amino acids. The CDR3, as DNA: TGTGCCAGCAGCTCACGGACAGGGGCCTACGAGCAGTACTTC. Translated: CASSSRTGAYEQYF.

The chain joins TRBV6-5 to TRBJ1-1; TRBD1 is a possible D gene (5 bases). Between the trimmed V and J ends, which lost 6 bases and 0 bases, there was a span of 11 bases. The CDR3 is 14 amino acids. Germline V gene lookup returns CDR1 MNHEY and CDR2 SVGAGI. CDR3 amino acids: CASSLDSLNTEAFF. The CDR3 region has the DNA TGTGCCAGCAGCCTAGACAGCCTGAACACTGAAGCTTTCTTT.

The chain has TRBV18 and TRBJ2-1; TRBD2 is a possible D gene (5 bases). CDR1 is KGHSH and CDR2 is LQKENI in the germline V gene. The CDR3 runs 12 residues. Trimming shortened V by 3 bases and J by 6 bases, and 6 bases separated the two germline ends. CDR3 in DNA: TGTGCCAGCTCACCCGGGGTCAATGAGCAGTTCTTC. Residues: CASSPGVNEQFF.

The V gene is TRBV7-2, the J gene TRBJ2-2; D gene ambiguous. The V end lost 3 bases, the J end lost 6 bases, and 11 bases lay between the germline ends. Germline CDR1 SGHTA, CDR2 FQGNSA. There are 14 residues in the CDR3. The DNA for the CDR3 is TGTGCCAGCAGCTTTGGGCCAGGTCCCGGGGAGCTGTTTTTT. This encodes CASSFGPGPGELFF.